The 10 T cell receptor beta chains below come from one sample, sequenced in a study of beta chain features in type 1 diabetes (dated by TCRdb to 2017 to 2018). Libraries came from the immunoSEQ multiplex PCR assay. The entire amount of isolated RNA was reverse transcribed using the High Capacity cDNA Reverse Transcription Kit, so the sequenced TCRB transcripts were expressed ones. Here the immuneACCESS table is served through TCRdb, limited to in-frame sequences with V and J called. Missing clones are a known gap in these copies; in checked studies unresolved V genes cover under half, and the rest lacks a known reason. In this sample the table shows under 500,000 clones, over 25% of which occur a single time. The top ten clones comprise 0.05% to 0.065% of the sample. The source material was naive CD4+ T cells from blood. What the cell subset or site label conveys for this sample: true naive CD4+ T cells. Receptors originate from a young man in good health.

This clone was recorded a few times. The V and J genes are TRBV19 and TRBJ1-2; D is ambiguous. Germline CDR1 reads LNHDA; CDR2 reads SQIVND (reference sequence). The CDR3 is 13 amino acids. The V end was cut by 3 bases, the J end by 0 bases, with 5 bases between. The CDR3 sequence: CASSIFSNYGYTF. CDR3 bases: TGTGCCAGTAGTATTTTCTCTAACTATGGCTACACCTTC.

The CDR3 loop reads CASSFGLAYANEQFF. DNA for the CDR3: TGTGCCAGCAGCTTCGGACTAGCGTATGCGAATGAGCAGTTCTTC. The chain links TRBV7-3 to TRBJ2-1, with TRBD2 identical over 9 bases. The CDR3 contains 15 residues. V gave up 3 bases and J gave up 7 bases; unmatched junction bases: 7. Germline V lookup: CDR1 SGHTA, CDR2 FQGTGA.

In its sample, this clone was seen a few times. The CDR3 reads CASSTLAGSSTDTQYF. DNA for the CDR3: TGTGCCAGCAGCACACTGGCAGGCTCTAGCACAGATACGCAGTATTTT. The V call is TRBV5-4, the J call TRBJ2-3; D not resolved. Germline V gives CDR1 SGHNT, CDR2 YYREEE (reference sequence). Trimming pared 4 bases from V and 0 bases from J, leaving 15 bases between. This CDR3 is 16 amino acids long.

This chain connects TRBV2 to TRBJ1-4; 7 nucleotides align to TRBD1. This CDR3 comprises 14 residues. The germline V gene has CDR1 SNHLY and CDR2 FYNNEI. V trimming: 5 bases; J trimming: 7 bases; junction bases outside the gene matches: 7. The CDR3: CASSKQGTGEKLFF. Written as DNA, the CDR3 is TGTGCCAGCAGTAAACAGGGGACGGGTGAAAAACTGTTTTTT. Full variable domain (outside the CDR3, taken from reference TRBV2 and TRBJ1-4): EPEVTQTPSHQVTQMGQEVILRCVPISNHLYFYWYRQILGQKVEFLVSFYNNEISEKSEIFDDQFSVERPDGSNFTLKIRSTKLEDSAMYFCASSKQGTGEKLFFGSGTQLSVL.

This clone was detected a few times. The chain links TRBV28 to TRBJ2-1; D remains ambiguous. CDR3 size: 11 residues. CDR1 MDHEN and CDR2 SYDVKM come from the germline V gene. The V gene lost 7 bases and the J gene lost 10 bases, with 11 bases spanning the gap. CDR3 sequence reads: CASTGEVEQFF. In DNA, the CDR3 is TGTGCCAGCACTGGGGAAGTAGAGCAGTTCTTC.

This clone showed up just a few times. The sample holds other DNA sequences that translate to the same CDR3. This chain joins TRBV9 and TRBJ2-1; D is unclear. The CDR3 length is 14 residues. Germline V gene lookup returns CDR1 SGDLS and CDR2 YYNGEE. V was cut by 0 bases and J by 1 base, with 5 bases left in between. As DNA, the CDR3 is TGTGCCAGCAGCGTAGGTACATCCTACAATGAGCAGTTCTTC. It specifies CASSVGTSYNEQFF.

A few counts support this clone. This chain's CDR3 is CASGSWDRSYEQYF. The CDR3 DNA reads as TGCGCCAGCGGATCCTGGGACAGGTCCTACGAGCAGTACTTC. This sequence joins TRBV23-1 and TRBJ2-7, with 8 bases fitting TRBD1. TRBV23-1 carries the ORF label, with uncertain function. The V segment lost 8 bases and the J segment 1 base; nucleotides outside the gene matches: 7. The CDR3 is 14 amino acids.

The chain carries TRBV5-1 and TRBJ2-1; 10 bases are a match to TRBD2. The CDR3 is made up of 15 amino acids. V dropped 2 bases and J dropped 9; count of bases not matched to a gene: 8. Germline V gene lookup returns CDR1 SGHRS and CDR2 YFSETQ. The CDR3, as DNA: TGCGCCAGCAGCTTAGCTAGCGGGAGATACGGTGAGCAGTTCTTC. Translating it yields CASSLASGRYGEQFF.

This clone was counted a few times. The identical CDR3 is also encoded by other nucleotide sequences in the sample. The chain couples TRBV15 to TRBJ2-5; unclear D gene. The CDR3 has 13 residues. Germline CDR1 is LNHNV and CDR2 is YYDKDF (reference sequence). V was shortened by 0 bases and J by 2 bases, with 4 bases between the two germline ends. In DNA form, the CDR3 reads TGTGCCACCAGCAGAGATTTACAAGAGACCCAGTACTTC. Residues: CATSRDLQETQYF.

This clone has only a few counts. The V gene is TRBV11-2, the J gene TRBJ2-7; D perhaps matches TRBD1 (7 bases). The CDR3 is 14 amino acids. Germline assignment: CDR1 SGHAT and CDR2 FQNNGV. V gave up 1 base and J gave up 7 bases, with 14 bases separating them. CDR3 coding DNA: TGTGCCAGCAGCTTAGGCCACAGGGGAGGAGAGCAGTACTTC. Protein product: CASSLGHRGGEQYF.